The 21 T cell receptor beta chains presented below share a single source sample, sequenced in a study of blood T cell repertoires in COVID-19. Method: immunoSEQ multiplex PCR; TCRdb's copy keeps in-frame clones and lacks some. This repertoire shows about 270,000 clones, 80% to 90% found once; its top ten account for roughly 12%. Sequenced material: peripheral blood. Every receptor here comes from a woman between 25 and 40 years old with COVID-19, enrolled during active disease.

V and J are TRBV18 and TRBJ1-6; 8 bases map to TRBD1. Trimming at V came to 5 bases and at J to 7 bases, leaving 4 bases not matched to a gene. The CDR3 spans 14 residues. Germline lookup yields CDR1 KGHSH and CDR2 LQKENI. In DNA form, the CDR3 reads TGTGCCAGCTCAAAACAGGGGGGCAATTCACCCCTCCACTTT. Translating it yields CASSKQGGNSPLHF.

In DNA, the CDR3 is TGTGCCATCGCCCAGGGGGGCGACACCGGGGAGCTGTTTTTT. Its translation is CAIAQGGDTGELFF. The gene calls are TRBV19 and TRBJ2-2; D might be TRBD1 (7 bases). The V gene's germline CDR1 is LNHDA and CDR2 SQIVND (reference sequence). V gave up 10 bases and J gave up 3 bases, with 15 bases separating them. This CDR3 contains 14 residues.

V is TRBV5-1 and J is TRBJ1-5; D not resolved. Germline-derived CDR1 and CDR2 are SGHRS and YFSETQ. V lost 3 bases, J lost 7 bases, and 11 bases lay in between. The CDR3 is made up of 13 amino acids. CDR3 protein: CASSYGLRQPQHF. In nucleotides, the CDR3 is TGCGCCAGCAGCTACGGCCTGAGGCAGCCCCAGCATTTT.

The rearrangement uses TRBV18 and TRBJ1-6, with a weak D call TRBD1 (5 bases). Trimming removed 6 bases from V and 6 bases from J, with 15 bases in between. The CDR3 length is 15 residues. Germline V CDR1 and CDR2: KGHSH, LQKENI. CDR3 bases: TGTGCCAGCTCGCCCCGTGGGGGGATTAATTCACCCCTCCACTTT. Protein sequence: CASSPRGGINSPLHF.

This sequence joins TRBV7-9 and TRBJ1-3; unclear D gene. Trimming took off 7 bases at V and 2 bases at J, with 18 bases between the two ends. The germline CDR1 and CDR2 sequences are SEHNR and FQNEAQ (reference sequence). The CDR3 extends over 16 amino acids. In DNA, the CDR3 is TGTGCCAGCATCCACCTGGGTGAGGGAGCTGGAAACACCATATATTTT. This gives the protein CASIHLGEGAGNTIYF.

This chain connects TRBV29-1 to TRBJ2-7; no definite D call. Germline V gives CDR1 SQVTM, CDR2 ANQGSEA. The CDR3 runs to 12 residues. V dropped 3 bases and J dropped 0 bases, with 6 bases sitting between them. The CDR3 is CSVDGPSYEQYF. The CDR3 region has the DNA TGCAGCGTTGATGGGCCCTCCTACGAGCAGTACTTC.

This clone was recorded once. The chain links TRBV6-5 to TRBJ1-4, with D hard to call. CDR1 is MNHEY and CDR2 is SVGAGI in the germline V gene. CDR3 length: 14 residues. V was pared by 5 bases and J by 5 bases, with 12 bases between. The CDR3 DNA reads TGTGCCAGCAGTACCACCGGGATCAATGAAAAACTGTTTTTT. It codes for CASSTTGINEKLFF.

This rearrangement joins TRBV5-1 to TRBJ2-7; 7 nucleotides match TRBD2. Germline-derived CDR1 and CDR2 are SGHRS and YFSETQ. J gave up 4 bases and V 3 bases, and 7 bases lay outside the gene matches. The CDR3 spans 14 residues. The CDR3 DNA is TGCGCCAGCAGCTACGGGACTAACGAATACGAGCAGTACTTC. Protein sequence: CASSYGTNEYEQYF.

This chain connects TRBV27 to TRBJ2-1, with 12 bases matching TRBD2. V lost 6 bases, J lost 4 bases, and 13 bases stayed unmatched. CDR1 MNHEY and CDR2 SMNVEV come from the germline V gene (reference sequence). CDR3 length: 18 residues. The CDR3 DNA reads TGTGCCAGCAGGATAAGATGGACTAGCGGGGCCCTTTACAATGAGCAGTTCTTC. This encodes CASRIRWTSGALYNEQFF.

The CDR3 DNA is TGTGCCAGCCAAAAAGACAGGGTTAGCAATCAGCCCCAGCATTTT. As protein: CASQKDRVSNQPQHF. The rearrangement joins TRBV6-5 to TRBJ1-5; 7 bases are shared with TRBD1. Germline-derived CDR1 and CDR2 are MNHEY and SVGAGI. The CDR3 is 15 residues long. Trimming took 8 bases from V and 0 from J; bases not matched to a gene: 7.

The rearrangement joins TRBV7-2 to TRBJ2-1; 10 nucleotides agree with TRBD2. The CDR3 contains 16 residues. Germline V lookup: CDR1 SGHTA, CDR2 FQGNSA. The J segment lost 6 bases and the V segment lost 4 bases, leaving 9 bases of the junction unmatched. The DNA for the CDR3 is TGTGCCAGCAGCTCTCCCCTAGCGGGGGTGGGCAATGAGCAGTTCTTC. It specifies CASSSPLAGVGNEQFF.

The chain joins TRBV5-1 to TRBJ1-2; 7 bases align to TRBD1. The CDR3 sequence is 15 residues long. Germline V gives CDR1 SGHRS, CDR2 YFSETQ. V dropped 4 bases and J dropped 5; count of bases not matched to a gene: 11. CDR3 nucleotide sequence: TGCGCCAGCAGCCCCGACGGGACAGATTCTTATGGCTACACCTTC. Translated: CASSPDGTDSYGYTF.

The V gene is TRBV4-1, the J gene TRBJ2-3; 7 bases fit TRBD2. CDR1 is MGHRA, CDR2 YSYEKL, per germline. V was pared by 4 bases and J by 0 bases, with 4 bases of the junction left unmatched. CDR3 length: 15 amino acids. Here the CDR3 reads CASSLGLTSTDTQYF. CDR3 nucleotides: TGCGCCAGCAGCCTGGGACTAACCAGCACAGATACGCAGTATTTT.

The gene calls are TRBV5-1 and TRBJ1-1, with unresolved D. The CDR3 runs 16 residues. Germline loops: CDR1 SGHRS, CDR2 YFSETQ. Trimming removed 0 bases from V and 0 bases from J, with 12 bases in between. The chain's CDR3 is CASSLAMGRVNTEAFF. CDR3 coding DNA: TGCGCCAGCAGCTTGGCCATGGGGAGGGTGAACACTGAAGCTTTCTTT.

The CDR3 DNA sequence: TGTGCCAGCAGTGAGGACAGGGTGATCACTGAAGCTTTCTTT. Protein product: CASSEDRVITEAFF. The V gene is TRBV28, the J gene TRBJ1-1; 8 bases agree with TRBD1. J was trimmed by 4 bases and V by 5 bases; bases with no gene match: 6. Looked up from germline, CDR1 is MDHEN and CDR2 is SYDVKM. CDR3 length: 14 residues. Drawing the rest from reference TRBV28 and TRBJ1-1, the complete variable domain is DVKVTQSSRYLVKRTGEKVFLECVQDMDHENMFWYRQDPGLGLRLIYFSYDVKMKEKGDIPEGYSVSREKKERFSLILESASTNQTSMYLCASSEDRVITEAFFGQGTRLTVV.

This clone was detected only a few times. The J gene is TRBJ2-5, the V gene TRBV25-1; 9 bases line up with TRBD1. The ends lost 1 base at V and 7 bases at J; junction bases unmatched: 10. The CDR3 is 16 amino acids. Germline-derived CDR1 and CDR2 are MGHDK and SYGVNS. The CDR3 is CASSESLWGQGRTQYF. In DNA, the CDR3 is TGTGCCAGCAGTGAATCCCTGTGGGGACAGGGTCGGACCCAGTACTTC.

The V call is TRBV28, the J call TRBJ1-4, with D perhaps matching TRBD1 (6 bases). Trimming took off 2 bases at V and 5 bases at J, with 12 bases between the two ends. The CDR3 is made up of 15 amino acids. Looked up from germline, CDR1 is MDHEN and CDR2 is SYDVKM. This CDR3 reads CASSLDRTANEKLFF. The CDR3 nucleotides read TGTGCCAGCAGTTTAGATCGGACAGCCAATGAAAAACTGTTTTTT.

The rearrangement links TRBV30 to TRBJ2-5; D possibly corresponds to TRBD1 (6 bases). This CDR3 has 13 residues. V gave up 0 bases and J gave up 5 bases, with 10 bases separating them. The germline CDR1 and CDR2 sequences are GTSNPN and SVGIG (reference sequence). The CDR3 nucleotides are TGTGCCTGGAGTGTATATCAGGGGGAGACCCAGTACTTC. As protein: CAWSVYQGETQYF.

The chain carries TRBV29-1 and TRBJ2-3, with D possibly matching TRBD2 (5 bases). CDR1 SQVTM and CDR2 ANQGSEA come from the germline V gene. Trimming pared 6 bases from V and 1 base from J, leaving 17 bases between. This CDR3 contains 15 residues. The CDR3 sequence is CSVTRAGTRTDTQYF. Written as DNA, the CDR3 is TGCAGCGTGACCCGCGCGGGCACTCGCACAGATACGCAGTATTTT.

The rearrangement joins TRBV4-2 to TRBJ2-2; D might be TRBD1 (6 bases). Trimming took off 3 bases at V and 3 bases at J, with 11 bases between the two ends. This CDR3 has 15 residues. Germline lookup yields CDR1 LGHNA and CDR2 YNFKEQ. The CDR3 sequence is CASSHAGTYTGELFF. CDR3 nucleotide sequence: TGTGCCAGCAGCCACGCTGGGACATACACCGGGGAGCTGTTTTTT.

The rearrangement links TRBV21-1 to TRBJ1-5; the DNA was not used to check the table's D call, TRBD1. TRBV21-1 is listed as a pseudogene. CDR3 size: 17 residues. The CDR3 here is CASSKLFRKRGLRPQHF. CDR3 sequence (DNA): TGTGCCAGCAGCAAACTTTTTCGAAAGAGGGGGTTGCGGCCCCAGCATTTT.